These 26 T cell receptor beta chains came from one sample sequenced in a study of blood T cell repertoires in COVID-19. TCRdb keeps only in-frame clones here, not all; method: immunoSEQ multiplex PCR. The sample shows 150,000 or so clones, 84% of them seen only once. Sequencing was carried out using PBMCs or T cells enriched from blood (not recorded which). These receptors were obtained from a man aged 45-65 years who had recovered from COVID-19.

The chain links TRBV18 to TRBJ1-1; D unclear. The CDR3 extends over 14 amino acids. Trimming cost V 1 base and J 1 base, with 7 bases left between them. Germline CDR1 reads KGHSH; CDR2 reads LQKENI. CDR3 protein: CASSPLEKNTEAFF. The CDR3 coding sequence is TGTGCCAGCTCACCACTGGAGAAGAACACTGAAGCTTTCTTT.

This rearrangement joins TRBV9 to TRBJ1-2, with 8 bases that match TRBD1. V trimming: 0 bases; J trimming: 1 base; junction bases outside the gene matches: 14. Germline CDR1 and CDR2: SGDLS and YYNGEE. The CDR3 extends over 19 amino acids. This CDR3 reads CASSVDPGRGREDNYGYTF. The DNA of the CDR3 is TGTGCCAGCAGCGTAGACCCCGGCAGGGGGCGAGAAGATAACTATGGCTACACCTTC.

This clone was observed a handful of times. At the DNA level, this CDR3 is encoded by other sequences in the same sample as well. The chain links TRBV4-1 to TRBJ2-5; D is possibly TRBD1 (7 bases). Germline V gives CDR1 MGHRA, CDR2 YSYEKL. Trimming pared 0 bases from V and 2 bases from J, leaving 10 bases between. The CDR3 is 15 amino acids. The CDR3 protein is CASSQDPGGQETQYF. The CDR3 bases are TGCGCCAGCAGCCAAGATCCAGGGGGGCAAGAGACCCAGTACTTC.

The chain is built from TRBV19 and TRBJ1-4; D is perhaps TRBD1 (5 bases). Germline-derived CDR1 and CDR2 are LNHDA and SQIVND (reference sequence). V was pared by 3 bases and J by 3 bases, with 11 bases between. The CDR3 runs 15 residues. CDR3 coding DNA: TGTGCCAGTAGTATCAGGGTGTTGGCTAATGAAAAACTGTTTTTT. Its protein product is CASSIRVLANEKLFF.

In DNA form, the CDR3 reads TGTGCCAGTAGTATAAGGGGGGGCCCTGAAGCTTTCTTT. It codes for CASSIRGGPEAFF. J is TRBJ1-1 and V is TRBV19, with a tentative D call TRBD1 (6 bases). Germline CDR1 LNHDA, CDR2 SQIVND (reference sequence). The CDR3 contains 13 residues. Trimming removed 2 bases at V and 6 bases at J, with 10 bases between.

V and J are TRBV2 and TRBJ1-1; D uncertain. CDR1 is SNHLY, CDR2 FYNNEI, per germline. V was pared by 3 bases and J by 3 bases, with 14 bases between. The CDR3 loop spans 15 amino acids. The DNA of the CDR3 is TGTGCCAGCAGTGACCAACTTCCAGAGGACACTGAAGCTTTCTTT. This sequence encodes CASSDQLPEDTEAFF.

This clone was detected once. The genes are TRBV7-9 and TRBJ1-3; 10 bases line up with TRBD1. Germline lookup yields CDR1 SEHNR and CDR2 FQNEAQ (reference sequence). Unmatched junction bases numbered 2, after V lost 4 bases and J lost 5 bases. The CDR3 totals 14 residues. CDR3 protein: CASSSGQGRNTIYF. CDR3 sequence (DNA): TGTGCCAGCAGCTCGGGACAGGGGAGAAACACCATATATTTT.

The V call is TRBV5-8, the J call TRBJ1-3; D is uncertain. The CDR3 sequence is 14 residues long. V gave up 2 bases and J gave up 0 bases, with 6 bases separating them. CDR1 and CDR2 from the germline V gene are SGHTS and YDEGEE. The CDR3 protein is CASSFRSSGNTIYF. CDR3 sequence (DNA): TGTGCCAGCAGCTTTCGGAGCTCTGGAAACACCATATATTTT.

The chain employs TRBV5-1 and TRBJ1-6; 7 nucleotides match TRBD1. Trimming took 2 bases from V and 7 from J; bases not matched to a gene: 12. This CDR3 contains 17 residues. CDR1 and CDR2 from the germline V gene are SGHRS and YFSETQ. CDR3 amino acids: CASSLNPPGTANSPLHF. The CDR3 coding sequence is TGCGCCAGCAGCTTAAATCCCCCCGGGACAGCAAATTCACCCCTCCACTTT. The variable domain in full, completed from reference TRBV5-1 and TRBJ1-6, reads KAGVTQTPRYLIKTRGQQVTLSCSPISGHRSVSWYQQTPGQGLQFLFEYFSETQRNKGNFPGRFSGRQFSNSRSEMNVSTLELGDSALYLCASSLNPPGTANSPLHFGNGTRLTVT.

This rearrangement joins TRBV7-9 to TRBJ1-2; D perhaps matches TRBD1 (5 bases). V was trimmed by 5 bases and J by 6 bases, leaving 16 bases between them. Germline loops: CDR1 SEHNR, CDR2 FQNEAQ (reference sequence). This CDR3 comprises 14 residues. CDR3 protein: CASSPSEWGHGYTF. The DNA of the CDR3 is TGTGCCAGCAGCCCCAGCGAGTGGGGCCATGGCTACACCTTC.

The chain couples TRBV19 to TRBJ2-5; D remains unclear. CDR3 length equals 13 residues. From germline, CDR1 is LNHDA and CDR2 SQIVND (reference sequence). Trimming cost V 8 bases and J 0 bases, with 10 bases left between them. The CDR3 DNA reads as TGTGCCAGTTCGTGGGCGTACCAAGAGACCCAGTACTTC. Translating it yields CASSWAYQETQYF.

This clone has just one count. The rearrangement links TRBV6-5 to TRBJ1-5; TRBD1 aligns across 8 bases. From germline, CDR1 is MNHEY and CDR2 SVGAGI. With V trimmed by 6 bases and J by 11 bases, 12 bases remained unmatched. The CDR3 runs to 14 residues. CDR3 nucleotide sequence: TGTGCCAGCAGCGATGACAGGGGCGCGGGATCCCAGCATTTT. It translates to CASSDDRGAGSQHF.

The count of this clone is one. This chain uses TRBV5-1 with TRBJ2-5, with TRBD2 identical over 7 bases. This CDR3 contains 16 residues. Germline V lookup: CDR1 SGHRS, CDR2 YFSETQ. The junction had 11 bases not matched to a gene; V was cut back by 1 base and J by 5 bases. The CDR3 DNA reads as TGCGCCAGCAGCTTGTTAGCGGGCTCTACCCAGGAGACCCAGTACTTC. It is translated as CASSLLAGSTQETQYF.

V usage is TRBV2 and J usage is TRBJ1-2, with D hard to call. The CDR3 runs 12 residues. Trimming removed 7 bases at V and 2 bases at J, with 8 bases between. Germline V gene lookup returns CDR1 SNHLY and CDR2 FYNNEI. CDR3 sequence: CASNQANYGYTF. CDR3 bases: TGTGCCAGCAACCAGGCGAACTATGGCTACACCTTC.

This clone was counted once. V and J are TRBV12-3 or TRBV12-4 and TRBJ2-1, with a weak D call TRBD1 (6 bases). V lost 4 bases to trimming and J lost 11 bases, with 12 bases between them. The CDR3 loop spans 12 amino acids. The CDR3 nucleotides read TGTGCCAGCAGTTCGCAGGGGACCCAGCAGTTCTTC. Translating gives CASSSQGTQQFF.

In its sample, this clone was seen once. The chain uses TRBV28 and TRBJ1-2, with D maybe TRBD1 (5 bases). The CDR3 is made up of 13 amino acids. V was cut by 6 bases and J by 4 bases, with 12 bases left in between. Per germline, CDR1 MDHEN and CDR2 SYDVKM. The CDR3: CASRGGGTYGYTF. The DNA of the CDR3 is TGTGCCAGCAGGGGCGGGGGAACCTATGGCTACACCTTC.

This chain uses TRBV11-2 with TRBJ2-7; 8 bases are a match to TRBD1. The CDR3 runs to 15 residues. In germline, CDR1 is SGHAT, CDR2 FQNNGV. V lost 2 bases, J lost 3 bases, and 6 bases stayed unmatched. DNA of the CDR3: TGTGCCAGCAGCTTAACAGGGGGTCCATACTACGAGCAGTACTTC. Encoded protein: CASSLTGGPYYEQYF.

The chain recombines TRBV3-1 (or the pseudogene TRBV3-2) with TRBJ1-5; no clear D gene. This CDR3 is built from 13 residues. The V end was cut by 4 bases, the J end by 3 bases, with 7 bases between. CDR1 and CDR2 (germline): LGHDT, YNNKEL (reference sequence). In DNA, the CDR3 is TGTGCCAGCAGCCCACTCTCCAATCAGCCCCAGCATTTT. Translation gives CASSPLSNQPQHF.

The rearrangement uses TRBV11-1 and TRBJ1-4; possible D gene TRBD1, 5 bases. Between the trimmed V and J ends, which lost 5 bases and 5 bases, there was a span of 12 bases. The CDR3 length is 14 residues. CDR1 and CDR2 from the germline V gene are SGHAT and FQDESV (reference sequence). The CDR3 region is CASSPWQGNEKLFF. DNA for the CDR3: TGTGCCAGCAGCCCCTGGCAGGGCAATGAAAAACTGTTTTTT.

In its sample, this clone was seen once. In nucleotides, the CDR3 is TGTGCCAGCAGCCCATCGAGTATTGGCTACACCTTC. Translation: CASSPSSIGYTF. This chain links TRBV11-2 with TRBJ1-2; D gene ambiguous. Germline loops: CDR1 SGHAT, CDR2 FQNNGV. The CDR3 has 12 amino acids. Trimming removed 5 bases at V and 7 bases at J, with 11 bases between.

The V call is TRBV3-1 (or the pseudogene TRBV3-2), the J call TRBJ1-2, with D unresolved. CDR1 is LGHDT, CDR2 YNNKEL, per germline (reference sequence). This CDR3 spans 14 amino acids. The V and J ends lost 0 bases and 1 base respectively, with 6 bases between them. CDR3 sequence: CASSQDSFNYGYTF. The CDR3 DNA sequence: TGTGCCAGCAGCCAAGATTCTTTTAACTATGGCTACACCTTC.

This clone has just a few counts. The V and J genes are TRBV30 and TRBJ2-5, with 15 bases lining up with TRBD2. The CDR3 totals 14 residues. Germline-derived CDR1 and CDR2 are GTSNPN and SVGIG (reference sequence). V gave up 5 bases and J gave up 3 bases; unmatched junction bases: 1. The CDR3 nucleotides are TGTGCCTGGGGACTAGCGGGGGGGAAAGAGACCCAGTACTTC. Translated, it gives CAWGLAGGKETQYF. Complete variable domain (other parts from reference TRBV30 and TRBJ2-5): SQTIHQWPATLVQPVGSPLSLECTVEGTSNPNLYWYRQAAGRGLQLLFYSVGIGQISSEVPQNLSASRPQDRQFILSSKKLLLSDSGFYLCAWGLAGGKETQYFGPGTRLLVL.

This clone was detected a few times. The CDR3 spells CASRQDSYEQYF. DNA of the CDR3: TGTGCCAGCCGACAGGACTCCTACGAGCAGTACTTC. The chain employs TRBV18 and TRBJ2-7; TRBD1 is a possible D gene (6 bases). CDR3 length equals 12 residues. V was clipped by 8 bases and J by 0 bases, with 8 bases between them. CDR1 is KGHSH, CDR2 LQKENI, per germline.

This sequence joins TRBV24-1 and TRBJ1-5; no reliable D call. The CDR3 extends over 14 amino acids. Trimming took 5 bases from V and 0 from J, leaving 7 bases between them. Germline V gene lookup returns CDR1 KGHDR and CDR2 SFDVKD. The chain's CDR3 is CATSAVNSNQPQHF. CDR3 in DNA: TGTGCCACCAGTGCGGTTAATAGCAATCAGCCCCAGCATTTT.

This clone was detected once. CDR3 DNA: TGTGCCAGCAACTTACCTGGGCGGGGAGGAACCGGGGAGCTGTTTTTT. Protein: CASNLPGRGGTGELFF. V usage is TRBV5-4 and J usage is TRBJ2-2, with D perhaps matching TRBD2 (6 bases). CDR3 size: 16 residues. The germline CDR1 and CDR2 sequences are SGHNT and YYREEE (reference sequence). V was clipped by 6 bases and J by 5 bases, with 20 bases between them.

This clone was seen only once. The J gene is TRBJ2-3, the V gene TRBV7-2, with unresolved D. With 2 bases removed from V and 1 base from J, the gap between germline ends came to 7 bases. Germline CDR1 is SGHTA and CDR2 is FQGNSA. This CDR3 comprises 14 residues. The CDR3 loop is CASSLYPGTDTQYF. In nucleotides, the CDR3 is TGTGCCAGCAGCTTATATCCGGGCACAGATACGCAGTATTTT.